Shown below are 10 T cell receptor beta chains from a single sample sequenced in a study of PD-L1 blockade in urothelial cancer. Time point described: pretreatment peripheral blood. Assay: immunoSEQ multiplex PCR; the TCRdb copy retains only in-frame clones and omits some. The sample records under 100,000 clones, around 91% being singletons. This specimen was PBMCs, taken around atezolizumab (anti-PD-L1) treatment. The receptors were gathered from a man between 60 and 75 years old with urothelial cancer.

The V and J genes are TRBV7-2 and TRBJ2-5; possibly TRBD2 for D (6 bases). The germline V gene has CDR1 SGHTA and CDR2 FQGNSA. V was trimmed by 5 bases and J by 4 bases, leaving 17 bases between them. The CDR3 length is 15 residues. The CDR3 protein is CASSQHSRRGETQYF. CDR3 in DNA: TGTGCCAGCAGCCAACACTCAAGGAGGGGAGAGACCCAGTACTTC.

The chain links TRBV9 to TRBJ2-1; weak D call: TRBD2 (5 bases). This CDR3 region has 16 residues. Between the trimmed V and J ends, which lost 0 bases and 3 bases, there was a span of 13 bases. The germline CDR1 and CDR2 sequences are SGDLS and YYNGEE. The DNA of the CDR3 is TGTGCCAGCAGCGTAGAGAGCGGTCCAGTCTACAATGAGCAGTTCTTC. Its protein product is CASSVESGPVYNEQFF.

J is TRBJ2-3 and V is TRBV6-5; 8 bases are shared with TRBD2. CDR1 and CDR2 from the germline V gene are MNHEY and SVGAGI. This CDR3 contains 13 residues. V shed 5 bases, J shed 7 bases, and the junction held 5 bases outside the gene matches. CDR3 bases: TGTGCCAGCAGTACCCAGCGGGAGAATACGCAGTATTTT. As protein: CASSTQRENTQYF.

The V and J genes are TRBV5-1 and TRBJ2-3; the match to TRBD1 covers 7 bases. Germline V lookup: CDR1 SGHRS, CDR2 YFSETQ. The CDR3 runs 15 residues. Trimming removed 0 bases from V and 3 bases from J; junction bases left unmatched: 4. CDR3 sequence (DNA): TGCGCCAGCAGCTTGGGACAGGGTCAAACAGATACGCAGTATTTT. Its translation: CASSLGQGQTDTQYF.

The genes are TRBV18 and TRBJ1-1; the match to TRBD1 covers 7 bases. The CDR3 has 15 amino acids. Germline-derived CDR1 and CDR2 are KGHSH and LQKENI. Trimming at V came to 1 base and at J to 1 base, leaving 3 bases not matched to a gene. CDR3 protein: CASSPQGAGNTEAFF. For the CDR3, the DNA is TGTGCCAGCTCACCACAGGGGGCGGGGAACACTGAAGCTTTCTTT.

The CDR3 is CASSFRLAGEETQYF. CDR3 nucleotide sequence: TGTGCCAGCAGCTTCCGATTAGCGGGGGAAGAGACCCAGTACTTC. This rearrangement joins TRBV5-4 to TRBJ2-5, with 9 bases matching TRBD2. The V gene's germline CDR1 is SGHNT and CDR2 YYREEE (reference sequence). This CDR3 has 15 residues. J gave up 3 bases and V 2 bases, and 5 bases lay outside the gene matches.

In nucleotides, the CDR3 is TGTGCCAGCAGTCCCGATTGGGCCAGGCCCTACGAGCAGTACTTC. This encodes CASSPDWARPYEQYF. V gene TRBV6-5 combines with J gene TRBJ2-7; unclear D gene. The V end lost 5 bases, the J end lost 2 bases, and 16 bases lay between the germline ends. CDR3 size: 15 residues. Germline loops: CDR1 MNHEY, CDR2 SVGAGI.

This chain links TRBV6-1 with TRBJ2-3, with TRBD1 identical over 8 bases. Germline V CDR1 and CDR2: MNHNS, SASEGT. The CDR3 totals 15 residues. With V trimmed by 6 bases and J by 2 bases, 7 bases remained unmatched. The CDR3, as DNA: TGTGCCAGCAGGAGACAGGGGATATACACAGATACGCAGTATTTT. The encoded protein is CASRRQGIYTDTQYF.

The chain links TRBV9 to TRBJ1-3; the D is unclear. V was clipped by 4 bases and J by 0 bases, with 14 bases between them. The CDR3 sequence is 16 residues long. The germline V gene has CDR1 SGDLS and CDR2 YYNGEE. The CDR3 reads CASSLGAASSGNTIYF. The CDR3 DNA reads as TGTGCCAGCAGCCTCGGAGCTGCAAGCTCTGGAAACACCATATATTTT.

V is TRBV6-5 and J is TRBJ2-2; TRBD1 agrees at 7 bases. The V gene's germline CDR1 is MNHEY and CDR2 SVGAGI. CDR3 length equals 15 residues. Losses at the gene ends were 5 bases for V and 0 bases for J; bases not matched to a gene: 3. The DNA for the CDR3 is TGTGCCAGCAGTACTACAGGGGCGAACACCGGGGAGCTGTTTTTT. It translates to CASSTTGANTGELFF.